This record concerns one T cell receptor beta chain sequence. The antigen is not known. Repertoires were generated with immunoSEQ multiplex PCR, while TCRdb's copy carries only in-frame clones and drops some. Here the sample spans some 120,000 clones, 80% to 90% being singletons. Regarding time point: peripheral blood 6 weeks after treatment start. The sample originates from a study of PD-L1 blockade in urothelial cancer. Study-level background: Blood was tested 3 weeks (second dose) and 6 weeks into treatment. Findings of the study overall: Patients with below-median pretreatment blood clonality survived longer.

V shed 10 bases and J shed 4 bases, with 16 bases lying between them. This CDR3 has 13 amino acids. Per the germline V gene, CDR1 is MDHEN and CDR2 is SYDVKM. The source is a man aged 55 to 70 with urothelial cancer. This rearrangement joins TRBV28 to TRBJ1-2, with D possibly matching TRBD1 (5 bases). The starting material was PBMCs, obtained around atezolizumab (anti-PD-L1) treatment. The CDR3 reads CAISSGGGYGYTF. DNA for the CDR3: TGTGCCATCAGCAGTGGGGGGGGCTATGGCTACACCTTC.